Listed below are T cell receptor beta chains from one sample, sequenced in a study of CD8 T cells in Susac syndrome. Each CDR3 protein is one row after TCRdb ran MiXCR on the immunoSEQ multiplex PCR reads. In the table there are about 49,000 distinct CDR3 sequences, roughly 93% of which are singletons. The source material was CD8+ T cells from PBMCs. The receptors shown here come from a human donor in good health. Each CDR3 is given with its conserved first and last residue. A D gene is named only where the DNA matches it firmly. Expanded clones are given a class, and other clones once, few, many or no size at all.

TRBV19	few	.	TRBJ1-1	CASRVFGEAFF	TGTGCCAGCAGGGTCTTTGGTGAAGCTTTCTTT
TRBV7-9	.	.	TRBJ2-5	CASRLSGGPQYF	TGTGCCAGCAGGCTCTCCGGGGGGCCCCAGTACTTC
TRBV6-5	.	.	TRBJ2-5	CASSYLETQYF	TGTGCCAGCAGTTACCTAGAGACCCAGTACTTC
TRBV6-5	.	.	TRBJ2-2	CASSSAGELFF	TGTGCCAGCAGTTCGGCCGGGGAGCTGTTTTTT
TRBV7-9	once	.	TRBJ2-7	CASSLAGTYYEQYF	TGTGCCAGCAGCTTAGCCGGGACCTACTACGAGCAGTACTTC
TRBV7-9	.	.	TRBJ2-3	CASSSTSGNGGITDTQYF	TGTGCCAGCAGCTCAACCTCGGGGAACGGAGGGATCACAGATACGCAGTATTTT
TRBV29-1	.	.	TRBJ2-2	CSVGAGELFF	TGCAGCGTAGGTGCTGGGGAGCTGTTTTTT
TRBV6-1	.	.	TRBJ2-6	CASSEGSSGANVLTF	TGTGCCAGCAGTGAGGGGAGCTCTGGGGCCAACGTCCTGACTTTC
TRBV27	.	TRBD2	TRBJ2-7	CASSFGTTYEQYF	TGTGCCAGCAGTTTCGGGACTACCTACGAGCAGTACTTC
TRBV4-1	once	.	TRBJ2-1	CASSQIGGYNEQFF	TGCGCCAGCAGCCAAATTGGGGGTTACAATGAGCAGTTCTTC
TRBV7-9	.	.	TRBJ1-5	CASSLEDGNQPQHF	TGTGCCAGCAGCTTAGAGGATGGCAATCAGCCCCAGCATTTT
TRBV9	.	.	TRBJ1-2	CASSVSGTAGSYTF	TGTGCCAGCAGCGTTTCCGGGACGGCTGGTAGCTACACCTTC
TRBV3-1	.	.	TRBJ2-3	CASTALGTDTQYF	TGTGCCAGCACCGCCCTAGGGACAGATACGCAGTATTTT
TRBV10-3	.	.	TRBJ2-7	CAISGPGTTEQYF	TGTGCCATCAGTGGGCCCGGGACCACCGAGCAGTACTTC
TRBV10-3	.	TRBD2	TRBJ2-1	CAISGLAVTNEQFF	TGTGCCATCAGTGGACTAGCGGTCACCAATGAGCAGTTCTTC
TRBV2	.	.	TRBJ2-1	CASKRSSYNEQFF	TGTGCCAGCAAGAGGAGCTCCTACAATGAGCAGTTCTTC
TRBV29-1	.	.	TRBJ1-1	CSVVRENTEAFF	TGCAGCGTTGTTAGGGAGAACACTGAAGCTTTCTTT
TRBV5-1	.	.	TRBJ1-1	CASSLDRPGAFF	TGCGCCAGCAGCCTCGACAGGCCGGGAGCTTTCTTT
TRBV19	.	.	TRBJ2-1	CASSIGYSYNEQFF	TGTGCCAGTAGTATCGGCTACTCCTACAATGAGCAGTTCTTC
TRBV9	.	.	TRBJ2-7	CASSVADSYEQYF	TGTGCCAGCAGCGTAGCGGATAGCTACGAGCAGTACTTC
TRBV2	.	.	TRBJ2-7	CASSVPGTAEQYF	TGTGCCAGCAGTGTCCCAGGGACCGCCGAGCAGTACTTC
TRBV5-6	.	.	TRBJ2-5	CASSPDSQETQYF	TGTGCCAGCAGCCCGGACAGTCAAGAGACCCAGTACTTC
TRBV28	.	.	TRBJ2-1	CASSLTRGNNEQFF	TGTGCCAGCAGTTTAACAAGAGGGAACAATGAGCAGTTCTTC
TRBV2	.	.	TRBJ2-5	CASSDGRLGEETQYF	TGTGCCAGCAGTGATGGTCGCCTAGGTGAAGAGACCCAGTACTTC
TRBV7-8	few	.	TRBJ1-2	CASSLSSRYGYTF	TGTGCCAGCAGCTTAAGTTCACGGTATGGCTACACCTTC
TRBV20-1	.	.	TRBJ2-5	CSARGSAEQETQYF	TGCAGTGCTAGAGGTTCGGCAGAACAAGAGACCCAGTACTTC
TRBV5-6	.	.	TRBJ2-3	CATGRAADTDTQYF	TGTGCCACCGGCCGAGCAGCAGACACAGATACGCAGTATTTT
TRBV19	.	TRBD2	TRBJ2-3	CASSMGLAGAQDF	TGTGCCAGTAGTATGGGTCTAGCGGGAGCACAGGATTTT
TRBV28	.	.	TRBJ1-2	CASSLILSYGYTF	TGTGCCAGCAGTTTAATCCTAAGCTATGGCTACACCTTC
TRBV20-1	.	.	TRBJ2-7	CSPQETDEQYF	TGCAGTCCCCAGGAGACGGACGAGCAGTACTTC
TRBV6-5	.	TRBD2	TRBJ2-4	CASKKRESQNIQYF	TGTGCCAGCAAGAAGCGGGAGTCTCAAAACATTCAGTACTTC
TRBV7-2	once	.	TRBJ1-1	CASSPSYGLNTEAFF	TGTGCCAGCAGCCCGTCGTATGGGCTGAACACTGAAGCTTTCTTT
TRBV7-2	.	.	TRBJ2-4	CASSLVATDIQYF	TGTGCCAGCAGCTTAGTTGCCACGGACATTCAGTACTTC
TRBV5-1	.	.	TRBJ2-1	CASSFQPPYNEQFF	TGCGCCAGCAGTTTTCAACCGCCCTACAATGAGCAGTTCTTC
TRBV19	.	.	TRBJ2-2	CASTLGTVVNTGELFF	TGTGCCAGTACCCTCGGGACGGTGGTTAACACCGGGGAGCTGTTTTTT
TRBV3-1	.	.	TRBJ2-7	CASSHALRAYEQYF	TGTGCCAGCAGCCACGCCCTGAGGGCTTACGAGCAGTACTTC
TRBV5-1	.	TRBD1	TRBJ2-2	CASSPIQGSTGELFF	TGCGCCAGCAGTCCAATACAGGGGAGCACCGGGGAGCTGTTTTTT
TRBV3-1	.	TRBD2	TRBJ2-1	CASSQGGGLGLNEQFF	TGTGCCAGCAGCCAAGGAGGGGGACTAGGTCTCAATGAGCAGTTCTTC
TRBV27	.	.	TRBJ1-5	CASSLNSGASNQPQHF	TGTGCCAGCAGTCTAAACAGCGGGGCCAGCAATCAGCCCCAGCATTTT
TRBV3-1	few	.	TRBJ2-7	CASSQGGYEQYF	TGTGCCAGCAGCCAAGGCGGGTACGAGCAGTACTTC
TRBV28	.	TRBD2	TRBJ2-7	CASSRGLAGEGAYEQYF	TGTGCCAGCAGCCGCGGACTAGCGGGAGAGGGGGCCTACGAGCAGTACTTC
TRBV18	.	TRBD1	TRBJ2-7	CASSHRDRVYEQYF	TGTGCCAGCTCACACCGGGACAGGGTCTACGAGCAGTACTTC
TRBV7-2	.	TRBD1	TRBJ2-3	CASSSTGGGTDTQYF	TGTGCCAGCAGCTCAACAGGGGGCGGCACAGATACGCAGTATTTT
TRBV2	.	TRBD2	TRBJ2-1	CASIEGLADYNEQFF	TGTGCCAGCATCGAAGGGCTAGCGGACTACAATGAGCAGTTCTTC
TRBV5-5	.	TRBD1	TRBJ1-2	CASSSSQGAHYGYTF	TGTGCCAGCAGCTCCTCCCAGGGGGCACACTATGGCTACACCTTC
TRBV7-2	.	TRBD2	TRBJ2-3	CASSLEQLAGVTDTQYF	TGTGCCAGCAGCTTAGAGCAGCTAGCGGGAGTAACAGATACGCAGTATTTT
TRBV29-1	once	TRBD2	TRBJ2-1	CSVVAAGGPDEQFF	TGCAGCGTTGTAGCAGCGGGAGGGCCAGATGAGCAGTTCTTC
TRBV29-1	.	.	TRBJ2-2	CSVEADGGELFF	TGCAGCGTTGAAGCTGATGGCGGGGAGCTGTTTTTT